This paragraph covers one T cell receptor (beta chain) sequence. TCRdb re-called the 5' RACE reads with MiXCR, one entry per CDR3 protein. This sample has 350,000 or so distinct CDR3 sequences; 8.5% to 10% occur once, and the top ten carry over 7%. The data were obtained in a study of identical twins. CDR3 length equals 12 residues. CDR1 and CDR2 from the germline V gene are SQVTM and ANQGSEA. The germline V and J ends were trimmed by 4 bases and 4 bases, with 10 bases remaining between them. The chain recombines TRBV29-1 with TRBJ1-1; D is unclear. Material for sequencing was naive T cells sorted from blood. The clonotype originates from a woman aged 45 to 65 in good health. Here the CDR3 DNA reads TGCAGCGTTGTGCATCTGGGCACTGAAGCTTTCTTT. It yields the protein CSVVHLGTEAFF.